This TCR beta chain stems from a study of blood T cell repertoires in COVID-19. Overall study context: Sites in the United States, Italy and Spain provided acute and convalescent COVID-19 samples. Sample material is recorded as cDNA or gDNA derived from T cells, B-cell-depleted T cells, or PBMCs.

J gave up 3 bases and V 4 bases, and 3 bases lay outside the gene matches. CDR3 size: 14 residues. Germline CDR1 LGHNA, CDR2 YSLEER. Data came from immunoSEQ multiplex PCR; TCRdb stores just in-frame clones and leaves some out. The sample lists 200,000 or so clones; over 80% were seen once. This TCR derives from a woman aged 30 to 39 with acute or convalescent COVID-19. Sequenced: peripheral blood. The rearrangement links TRBV4-3 to TRBJ1-5; 7 bases match TRBD1. The CDR3 DNA reads TGCGCCAGCAGCCGGACAGGCACCAATCAGCCCCAGCATTTT. Residues: CASSRTGTNQPQHF.